A selection of T cell receptor beta chains follows, all from one sample in a study of cytomegalovirus exposure and HLA in healthy donors. Profiled with immunoSEQ multiplex PCR; TCRdb holds only in-frame clones, not every one. The sample consists of over 80,000 clones, around 75% of them appearing once. The sample was PBMCs. These receptor sequences come from a man aged 35-49 years in good health and CMV-seronegative. CDR3s include the opening cysteine and the closing phenylalanine or tryptophan. The order of the fields is D gene, clone size, V gene, J gene, CDR3 protein, CDR3 DNA. The D gene is left open where the match is weak. A clone size is listed for some rows: how often the clone was seen (once, few, many), or a class if it is expanded.

d_gene: NA
abundance: NA
v_gene: TRBV7-9
j_gene: TRBJ1-2
CDR3aa: CSSSLSVQGLANGYTF
CDR3nt: TGTTCCAGCAGCTTATCGGTCCAGGGTCTCGCGAATGGCTACACCTTC

d_gene: NA
abundance: NA
v_gene: TRBV28
j_gene: TRBJ1-4
CDR3aa: CASASRPHTRTNEKLFF
CDR3nt: TGTGCCAGTGCCTCCAGGCCCCATACCCGTACTAATGAAAAACTGTTTTTT

d_gene: TRBD1
abundance: NA
v_gene: TRBV9
j_gene: TRBJ2-2
CDR3aa: CASSLEGAPGELFF
CDR3nt: TGTGCCAGCAGCTTAGAGGGGGCGCCCGGGGAGCTGTTTTTT

d_gene: NA
abundance: NA
v_gene: TRBV27
j_gene: TRBJ2-6
CDR3aa: CASRPGRANVLTF
CDR3nt: TGTGCCAGCAGACCAGGTCGGGCCAACGTCCTGACTTTC

d_gene: NA
abundance: once
v_gene: TRBV6-5
j_gene: TRBJ1-6
CDR3aa: CASSASVRSPLHF
CDR3nt: TGTGCCAGCAGTGCCTCGGTGCGATCACCCCTCCACTTT

d_gene: TRBD1
abundance: NA
v_gene: TRBV9
j_gene: TRBJ2-7
CDR3aa: CASSAPGQGRLGEQYF
CDR3nt: TGTGCCAGCAGCGCGCCGGGACAGGGCCGTTTGGGTGAGCAGTACTTC

d_gene: NA
abundance: NA
v_gene: TRBV5-5
j_gene: TRBJ2-5
CDR3aa: CASSWGGTQYF
CDR3nt: TGCGCCAGCAGCTGGGGAGGGACCCAGTACTTC

d_gene: TRBD1
abundance: few
v_gene: TRBV19
j_gene: TRBJ2-3
CDR3aa: CAISGTGGADTQYF
CDR3nt: TGTGCCATTTCCGGGACAGGGGGGGCAGATACGCAGTATTTT

d_gene: NA
abundance: NA
v_gene: TRBV28
j_gene: TRBJ2-3
CDR3aa: CASRGGGTDTQYF
CDR3nt: TGTGCCAGCAGGGGGGGTGGCACAGATACGCAGTATTTT

d_gene: TRBD1
abundance: NA
v_gene: TRBV30
j_gene: TRBJ1-2
CDR3aa: CAWSVYGTGGYGYTF
CDR3nt: TGTGCCTGGAGTGTTTATGGGACAGGGGGCTATGGCTACACCTTC

d_gene: NA
abundance: few
v_gene: TRBV2
j_gene: TRBJ2-7
CDR3aa: CASSDTASHEQYF
CDR3nt: TGTGCCAGCAGTGACACCGCGAGCCACGAGCAGTACTTC

d_gene: NA
abundance: once
v_gene: TRBV7-2
j_gene: TRBJ1-5
CDR3aa: CASSVNRESHQPQHF
CDR3nt: TGTGCCAGCAGCGTTAACCGGGAGTCCCATCAGCCCCAGCATTTT

d_gene: TRBD1
abundance: NA
v_gene: TRBV4-3
j_gene: TRBJ2-7
CDR3aa: CASSQVWGRTGTGVNEQYF
CDR3nt: TGCGCCAGCAGCCAAGTCTGGGGCCGGACCGGGACAGGTGTCAACGAGCAGTACTTC

d_gene: NA
abundance: once
v_gene: TRBV5-8
j_gene: TRBJ1-5
CDR3aa: CASSLVKTANQPQHF
CDR3nt: TGTGCCAGCAGCTTGGTTAAGACAGCGAATCAGCCCCAGCATTTT

d_gene: NA
abundance: NA
v_gene: TRBV4-3
j_gene: TRBJ2-4
CDR3aa: CASSQDDSRPIQYF
CDR3nt: TGCGCCAGCAGCCAAGATGACTCCCGCCCAATTCAGTACTTC

d_gene: TRBD2
abundance: NA
v_gene: TRBV6-1
j_gene: TRBJ2-3
CDR3aa: CASSAGLAATDTQYF
CDR3nt: TGTGCCAGCAGTGCGGGACTAGCGGCCACAGATACGCAGTATTTT

d_gene: NA
abundance: NA
v_gene: TRBV2
j_gene: TRBJ1-1
CDR3aa: CASERGGEAFF
CDR3nt: TGTGCCAGCGAAAGGGGGGGTGAAGCTTTCTTT

d_gene: TRBD2
abundance: NA
v_gene: TRBV4-1
j_gene: TRBJ2-1
CDR3aa: CASGQEFGGSGNEQFF
CDR3nt: TGCGCCAGCGGCCAAGAGTTCGGGGGGTCGGGCAATGAGCAGTTCTTC

d_gene: TRBD2
abundance: NA
v_gene: TRBV27
j_gene: TRBJ2-5
CDR3aa: CASSSNNVAGSQETQYF
CDR3nt: TGTGCCAGCAGTTCCAATAACGTAGCGGGATCCCAAGAGACCCAGTACTTC

d_gene: TRBD1
abundance: NA
v_gene: TRBV10-3
j_gene: TRBJ2-1
CDR3aa: CAMKDRDSYNEQFF
CDR3nt: TGTGCCATGAAAGACAGGGACTCCTACAATGAGCAGTTCTTC

d_gene: NA
abundance: NA
v_gene: TRBV4-1
j_gene: TRBJ2-1
CDR3aa: CASSSRSGREQFF
CDR3nt: TGCGCCAGCAGCTCCCGTAGCGGACGTGAGCAGTTCTTC

d_gene: TRBD1
abundance: NA
v_gene: TRBV6-1
j_gene: TRBJ2-7
CDR3aa: CAILLGQGFGEQYF
CDR3nt: TGTGCCATCCTTCTCGGACAGGGTTTTGGCGAGCAGTACTTC

d_gene: TRBD1
abundance: NA
v_gene: TRBV5-6
j_gene: TRBJ1-1
CDR3aa: CASSFQTGGTEAFF
CDR3nt: TGTGCCAGCAGCTTTCAGACAGGGGGCACTGAAGCTTTCTTT

d_gene: TRBD1
abundance: few
v_gene: TRBV6-1
j_gene: TRBJ1-4
CDR3aa: CASSENRGPGEKLFF
CDR3nt: TGTGCCAGCAGTGAGAACAGGGGGCCGGGTGAAAAACTGTTTTTT

d_gene: NA
abundance: NA
v_gene: TRBV19
j_gene: TRBJ2-3
CDR3aa: CASSSPGYRDTQYF
CDR3nt: TGTGCCAGTAGTTCACCGGGATACCGAGATACGCAGTATTTT

d_gene: TRBD1
abundance: NA
v_gene: TRBV7-2
j_gene: TRBJ1-2
CDR3aa: CASSFRDRGGGYTF
CDR3nt: TGTGCCAGCAGCTTCCGGGACAGGGGGGGTGGCTACACCTTC

d_gene: NA
abundance: NA
v_gene: TRBV27
j_gene: TRBJ1-1
CDR3aa: CASRPGRGTNTEAFF
CDR3nt: TGTGCCAGCAGACCCGGGAGGGGGACGAACACTGAAGCTTTCTTT

d_gene: TRBD2
abundance: few
v_gene: TRBV7-9
j_gene: TRBJ2-7
CDR3aa: CASSLAGLAGSYEQYF
CDR3nt: TGTGCCAGCAGCTTAGCAGGGTTAGCGGGAAGCTACGAGCAGTACTTC

d_gene: NA
abundance: NA
v_gene: TRBV6-6
j_gene: TRBJ2-5
CDR3aa: CASSRKTYETQYF
CDR3nt: TGTGCCAGCAGTCGAAAGACATATGAGACCCAGTACTTC

d_gene: NA
abundance: NA
v_gene: TRBV11-1
j_gene: TRBJ2-3
CDR3aa: CASSLLDTQYF
CDR3nt: TGTGCCAGCAGCTTACTAGATACGCAGTATTTT

d_gene: NA
abundance: few
v_gene: TRBV4-3
j_gene: TRBJ1-2
CDR3aa: CASSQEQSYGYTF
CDR3nt: TGCGCCAGCAGCCAAGAACAATCCTATGGCTACACCTTC

d_gene: TRBD1
abundance: NA
v_gene: TRBV4-3
j_gene: TRBJ2-7
CDR3aa: CASSQGRGSYEQYF
CDR3nt: TGCGCCAGCAGCCAAGGCAGGGGGTCCTACGAGCAGTACTTC

d_gene: TRBD2
abundance: few
v_gene: TRBV2
j_gene: TRBJ2-7
CDR3aa: CASSLTSGYYEQYF
CDR3nt: TGTGCCAGCAGTCTGACTAGCGGATACTACGAGCAGTACTTC

d_gene: NA
abundance: NA
v_gene: TRBV4-1
j_gene: TRBJ1-5
CDR3aa: CASSQGQDSYQPQHF
CDR3nt: TGCGCCAGCAGCCAAGGACAGGACAGCTATCAGCCCCAGCATTTT

d_gene: NA
abundance: NA
v_gene: TRBV18
j_gene: TRBJ1-2
CDR3aa: CASSPDSFTGYTF
CDR3nt: TGTGCCAGCTCACCAGACAGCTTCACCGGCTACACCTTC

d_gene: NA
abundance: NA
v_gene: TRBV7-9
j_gene: TRBJ1-1
CDR3aa: CASSTTRAGVRAFF
CDR3nt: TGTGCCAGCAGCACCACTCGGGCGGGGGTTAGAGCTTTCTTT

d_gene: NA
abundance: NA
v_gene: TRBV6-1
j_gene: TRBJ2-7
CDR3aa: CASSWGLGEQYF
CDR3nt: TGTGCCAGCAGTTGGGGCCTGGGCGAGCAGTACTTC

d_gene: TRBD2
abundance: NA
v_gene: TRBV4-1
j_gene: TRBJ2-7
CDR3aa: CASSQEGGYEQYF
CDR3nt: TGCGCCAGCAGCCAAGAGGGAGGGTACGAGCAGTACTTC

d_gene: TRBD1
abundance: once
v_gene: TRBV2
j_gene: TRBJ1-2
CDR3aa: CASSEGTGADYGYTF
CDR3nt: TGTGCCAGCAGTGAAGGGACAGGGGCAGACTATGGCTACACCTTC

d_gene: NA
abundance: NA
v_gene: TRBV6-5
j_gene: TRBJ1-1
CDR3aa: CASSSGQVNTEAFF
CDR3nt: TGTGCCAGCAGTTCCGGCCAGGTGAACACTGAAGCTTTCTTT

d_gene: TRBD2
abundance: NA
v_gene: TRBV9
j_gene: TRBJ2-3
CDR3aa: CASSVKRSGGSSTDTQYF
CDR3nt: TGTGCCAGCAGCGTAAAGAGGAGCGGGGGGTCTAGCACAGATACGCAGTATTTT

d_gene: NA
abundance: few
v_gene: TRBV6-6
j_gene: TRBJ1-2
CDR3aa: CASSSGTGMGGYTF
CDR3nt: TGTGCCAGCAGTTCGGGAACAGGGATGGGGGGCTACACCTTC

d_gene: TRBD1
abundance: NA
v_gene: TRBV5-1
j_gene: TRBJ1-6
CDR3aa: CASSSTGSSYNSPLHF
CDR3nt: TGCGCCAGCAGCTCGACAGGGAGCTCCTATAATTCACCCCTCCACTTT

d_gene: NA
abundance: NA
v_gene: TRBV4-1
j_gene: TRBJ2-2
CDR3aa: CASGFVQGSNTGELFF
CDR3nt: TGCGCCAGCGGGTTTGTGCAGGGGTCGAACACCGGGGAGCTGTTTTTT

d_gene: TRBD1
abundance: NA
v_gene: TRBV5-6
j_gene: TRBJ1-5
CDR3aa: CASSAQTGGNQPQHF
CDR3nt: TGTGCCAGCAGCGCTCAGACAGGGGGAAATCAGCCCCAGCATTTT

d_gene: TRBD1
abundance: NA
v_gene: TRBV18
j_gene: TRBJ1-4
CDR3aa: CASSRTTGTNEKLFF
CDR3nt: TGTGCCAGCTCACGGACGACAGGGACAAATGAAAAACTGTTTTTT

d_gene: TRBD2
abundance: NA
v_gene: TRBV11-3
j_gene: TRBJ2-1
CDR3aa: CASSLRAGGLAQFF
CDR3nt: TGTGCCAGCAGCTTACGAGCGGGGGGGTTGGCTCAGTTCTTC

d_gene: NA
abundance: NA
v_gene: TRBV10-2
j_gene: TRBJ1-2
CDR3aa: CASSEMSGMHGYTF
CDR3nt: TGCGCCAGCAGTGAGATGTCAGGGATGCATGGCTACACCTTC

d_gene: NA
abundance: NA
v_gene: TRBV6-4
j_gene: TRBJ2-3
CDR3aa: CASSEAGGGTDTQYF
CDR3nt: TGTGCCAGCAGTGAAGCGGGCGGGGGCACAGATACGCAGTATTTT

d_gene: NA
abundance: NA
v_gene: TRBV19
j_gene: TRBJ2-3
CDR3aa: CASSVPRRGPSTDTQYF
CDR3nt: TGTGCCAGTAGTGTCCCTAGGCGGGGCCCTAGCACAGATACGCAGTATTTT

d_gene: NA
abundance: NA
v_gene: TRBV20-1
j_gene: TRBJ1-1
CDR3aa: CSATRSTEAFF
CDR3nt: TGCAGTGCCACGAGGTCCACTGAAGCTTTCTTT

d_gene: NA
abundance: few
v_gene: TRBV5-8
j_gene: TRBJ1-6
CDR3aa: CASSMGSPLHF
CDR3nt: TGTGCCAGCAGTATGGGCTCACCCCTCCACTTT

d_gene: TRBD1
abundance: NA
v_gene: TRBV5-4
j_gene: TRBJ2-7
CDR3aa: CASSSRTGGYEQYF
CDR3nt: TGTGCCAGCAGCTCCCGGACAGGGGGCTACGAGCAGTACTTC

d_gene: NA
abundance: NA
v_gene: TRBV6-4
j_gene: TRBJ2-1
CDR3aa: CASSDPGRGNNEQFF
CDR3nt: TGTGCCAGCAGTGACCCCGGGCGGGGAAACAATGAGCAGTTCTTC

d_gene: TRBD1
abundance: NA
v_gene: TRBV4-3
j_gene: TRBJ2-7
CDR3aa: CASSQQTGGYSYEQYF
CDR3nt: TGCGCCAGCAGCCAACAGACAGGGGGTTACTCCTACGAGCAGTACTTC

d_gene: TRBD1
abundance: NA
v_gene: TRBV9
j_gene: TRBJ1-2
CDR3aa: CASSGALGPGTGTYGYTF
CDR3nt: TGTGCCAGCAGCGGCGCTTTAGGGCCCGGGACAGGGACCTATGGCTACACCTTC

d_gene: NA
abundance: NA
v_gene: TRBV6-5
j_gene: TRBJ1-1
CDR3aa: CASSYSWGGKNTEAFF
CDR3nt: TGTGCCAGCAGTTACTCTTGGGGGGGCAAAAACACTGAAGCTTTCTTT

d_gene: NA
abundance: NA
v_gene: TRBV4-2
j_gene: TRBJ1-5
CDR3aa: CASSQVGLNQPQHF
CDR3nt: TGTGCCAGCAGCCAAGTTGGCTTGAATCAGCCCCAGCATTTT

d_gene: NA
abundance: NA
v_gene: TRBV5-4
j_gene: TRBJ1-4
CDR3aa: CASSLGQVTTNEKLFF
CDR3nt: TGTGCCAGCAGCTTGGGGCAGGTTACAACTAATGAAAAACTGTTTTTT

d_gene: TRBD2
abundance: once
v_gene: TRBV27
j_gene: TRBJ2-5
CDR3aa: CASSPPSGGGQETQYF
CDR3nt: TGTGCCAGCAGTCCACCTAGCGGGGGCGGCCAAGAGACCCAGTACTTC